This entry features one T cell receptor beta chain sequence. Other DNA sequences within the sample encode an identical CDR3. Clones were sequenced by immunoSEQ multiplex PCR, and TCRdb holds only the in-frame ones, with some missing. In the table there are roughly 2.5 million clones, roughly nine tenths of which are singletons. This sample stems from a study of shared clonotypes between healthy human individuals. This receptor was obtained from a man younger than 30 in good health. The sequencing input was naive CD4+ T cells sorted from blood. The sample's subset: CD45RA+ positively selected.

CDR3 sequence (DNA): TGTGCCAGCAGCCTAACTAGGGGCACAGATACGCAGTATTTT. This translates into CASSLTRGTDTQYF. This rearrangement joins TRBV11-2 to TRBJ2-3, with a possible D match to TRBD2 (5 bases). The V and J ends lost 5 bases and 1 base respectively, with 10 bases between them. CDR1 and CDR2 (germline): SGHAT, FQNNGV. The CDR3 has 14 amino acids.